This T cell receptor beta chain was obtained from a study of naive and memory T cell subsets. This clonotype was seen only a few times. Ligated cDNA underwent four rounds of PCR with nested alpha and beta constant region primers and SP2. TCRdb re-called the 5' RACE reads through MiXCR, storing one row per CDR3 protein. The repertoire includes around 56,000 distinct CDR3 sequences, around 7.3% of them detected once, and nearly 10% sits in the top ten. A UMI-containing oligonucleotide was joined by 3' ligation to the TCR cDNA template. This receptor was identified in a female donor in good health.

This chain's CDR3 is CASSQDRHEQYF. In DNA form, the CDR3 reads TGTGCCAGCAGCCAAGACCGCCACGAGCAGTACTTC. The chain combines TRBV3-1 with TRBJ2-7; the D is unclear. Trimming cost V 0 bases and J 5 bases, with 5 bases left between them. The length of the CDR3 is 12 residues. The germline V gene encodes CDR1 LGHDT and CDR2 YNNKEL (reference sequence).